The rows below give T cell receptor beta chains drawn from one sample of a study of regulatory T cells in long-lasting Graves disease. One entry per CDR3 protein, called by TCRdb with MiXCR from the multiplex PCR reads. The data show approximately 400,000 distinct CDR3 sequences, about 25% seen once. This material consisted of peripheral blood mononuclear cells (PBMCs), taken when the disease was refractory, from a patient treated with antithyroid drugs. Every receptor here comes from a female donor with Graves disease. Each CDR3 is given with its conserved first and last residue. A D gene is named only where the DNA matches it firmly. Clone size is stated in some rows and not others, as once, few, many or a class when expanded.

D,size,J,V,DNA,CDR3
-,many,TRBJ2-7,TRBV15,TGTGCCACCAGCAGAGATCTGGCTAGCGAGTCTTCCTACGAGCAGTACTTC,CATSRDLASESSYEQYF
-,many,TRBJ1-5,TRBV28,TGTGCCAGCAGTTTAGTACAGGGATGGAGTGATTGGCCCCAGCATTTT,CASSLVQGWSDWPQHF
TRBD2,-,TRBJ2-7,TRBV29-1,TGCAGCGTCGGACTAGCGGGAGGGATGTCCTACGAGCAGTACTTC,CSVGLAGGMSYEQYF
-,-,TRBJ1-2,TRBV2,TGTGCCAGCAGTAACTCGGACCGAGGAAATGGCTACACCTTC,CASSNSDRGNGYTF
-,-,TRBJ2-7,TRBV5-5,TGTGCCAGCAGCCCCTCGGCAGCGCCTCATATGGGAGAGCAGTACTTC,CASSPSAAPHMGEQYF
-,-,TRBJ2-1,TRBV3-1,TGTGCCAGCACCTCTGGACGGGCTTTGCAGTTCTTC,CASTSGRALQFF
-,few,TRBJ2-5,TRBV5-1,TGCGCCAGCAGCGCCGCGGGTGAGACCCAGTACTTC,CASSAAGETQYF
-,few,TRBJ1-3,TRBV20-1,TGCAGTGCTAGGGAATCCTATGGAAACACCATATATTTT,CSARESYGNTIYF
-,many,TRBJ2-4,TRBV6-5,TGTGCCAGCAGTTACGAAGGGGGAGCCAAAAACATCCAGTACTTC,CASSYEGGAKNIQYF
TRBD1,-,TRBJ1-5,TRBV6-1,TGTGCCAGCAGTCCCCGGGACAGCGACCTTGTCAATCAGCCCCAGCATTTT,CASSPRDSDLVNQPQHF
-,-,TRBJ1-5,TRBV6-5,TGTGCCAGCAGTTTAGGACGGCGACAGCCCCAGCATTTT,CASSLGRRQPQHF
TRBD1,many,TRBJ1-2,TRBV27,TGTGCCAGCAGTTTAGAGGGACAGGCCAGCCACTATGGCTACACCTTC,CASSLEGQASHYGYTF
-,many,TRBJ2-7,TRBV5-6,TGTGCCAGCAGCTTGGGTGGACTATCCTCCTACGAGCAGTACTTC,CASSLGGLSSYEQYF
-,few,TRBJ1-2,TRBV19,TGTGCCAGTAGTATTGGGGGAGCAGGCTACACCTTC,CASSIGGAGYTF
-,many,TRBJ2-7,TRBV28,TGTGCCAGCACCCAGGCAGGTTACTCCTACGAGCAGTACTTC,CASTQAGYSYEQYF
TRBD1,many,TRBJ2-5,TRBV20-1,TGCAGTGCTAGAGATCGAGGGGGCGACGGGGAGACCCAGTACTTC,CSARDRGGDGETQYF
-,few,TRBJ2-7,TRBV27,TGTGCCAGCAGTCGAGACAACGGACTATACGAGCAGTACTTC,CASSRDNGLYEQYF
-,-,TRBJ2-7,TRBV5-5,TGTGCCAGCAGCCACGGACTTTACGAGCAGTACTTC,CASSHGLYEQYF
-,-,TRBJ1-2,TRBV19,TGTGCCAGTAGTCCTACCCCTGTTAACTATGGCTACACCTTC,CASSPTPVNYGYTF
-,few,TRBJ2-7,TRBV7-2,TGTGCCAGGGCTATGCACTCCTACGAGCAGTACTTC,CARAMHSYEQYF
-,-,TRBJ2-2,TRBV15,TGTGCCACCAACCGGGTCGGGTACGCGAACACCGGGGAGCTGTTTTTT,CATNRVGYANTGELFF
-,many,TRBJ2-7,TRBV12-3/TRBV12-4,TGTGCCAGCAGAACCCAGGGAGAGGGCTACGAGCAGTACTTC,CASRTQGEGYEQYF
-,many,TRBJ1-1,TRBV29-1,TGCAGCGTTGTTCCAGGGACGAACACTGAAGCTTTCTTT,CSVVPGTNTEAFF
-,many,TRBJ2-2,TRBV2,TGTGCCAGCAGTGAAAAGGCGGGCGGGGAGCTGTTTTTT,CASSEKAGGELFF
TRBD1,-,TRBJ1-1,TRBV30,TGTGCCTCGCAGGGGGCGCCGAACACTGAAGCTTTCTTT,CASQGAPNTEAFF
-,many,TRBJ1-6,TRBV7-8,TGTGCCAGCAGCTTATTGGGCGGGTTTACTGATTCACCCCTCCACTTT,CASSLLGGFTDSPLHF
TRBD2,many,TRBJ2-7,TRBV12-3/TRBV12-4,TGTGCCAGCAGGGGACTAGCGGGACTTCCTTACGAGCAGTACTTC,CASRGLAGLPYEQYF
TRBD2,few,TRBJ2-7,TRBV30,TGTGCCTGGAAGGGGCGGGAGAGTAGCTACGAGCAGTACTTC,CAWKGRESSYEQYF
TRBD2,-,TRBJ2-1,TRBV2,TGTGCCAGCAGCGAAGGACTAGCGGGGTACAATGAGCAGTTCTTC,CASSEGLAGYNEQFF
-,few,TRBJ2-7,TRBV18,TGTGCCAGCTCACCCCCGGGGAGTGGCGAGCAGTACTTC,CASSPPGSGEQYF
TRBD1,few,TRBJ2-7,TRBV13,TGTGCCAGCAGCCGTGGGGACAGGATGTACGAGCAGTACTTC,CASSRGDRMYEQYF
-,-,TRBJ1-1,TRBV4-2,TGTGCCAGCAGCCGGGGTCGTGCTACAGAATACACTGAAGCTTTCTTT,CASSRGRATEYTEAFF
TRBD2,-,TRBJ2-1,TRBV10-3,TGTGCCATCAGGATGGGACTAGCGGGCAATGAGCAGTTCTTC,CAIRMGLAGNEQFF
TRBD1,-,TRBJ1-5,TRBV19,TGTGCCAGTAGTCCCTTGGACAGGGTTAATCAGCCCCAGCATTTT,CASSPLDRVNQPQHF
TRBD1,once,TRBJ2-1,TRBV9,TGTGCCAGCGGCGTATGGGACAGGGACGTCCCTTACAATGAGCAGTTCTTC,CASGVWDRDVPYNEQFF
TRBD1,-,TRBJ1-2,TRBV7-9,TGTGCCAGCAGCTCTCCGGACAGGTCGGTTGGCTACACCTTC,CASSSPDRSVGYTF
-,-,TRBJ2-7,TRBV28,TGTGCCAGCAGTTTATTGGCTACGGCCTTTGAGCAGTACTTC,CASSLLATAFEQYF
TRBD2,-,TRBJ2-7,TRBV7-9,TGTGCCAGCAGGTCATCGAGGGCCCTACAGCGGGAGATCTACGAGCAGTACTTC,CASRSSRALQREIYEQYF
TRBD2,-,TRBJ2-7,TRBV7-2,TGTGCCAGCAGCCCCCACGGGACTAGCGCAGACGAGCAGTACTTC,CASSPHGTSADEQYF
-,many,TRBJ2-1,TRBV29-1,TGCAGCGTTGAAGGAGGGACCGAGGGCTACAATGAGCAGTTCTTC,CSVEGGTEGYNEQFF
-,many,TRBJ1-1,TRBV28,TGTGCCAGCAGTTTGTCGCCTCCAAACACTGAAGCTTTCTTT,CASSLSPPNTEAFF
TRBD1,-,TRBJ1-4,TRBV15,TGTGCCACCAGTGCGGACAGGTTTGAAAAACTGTTTTTT,CATSADRFEKLFF
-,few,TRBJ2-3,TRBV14,TGTGCCAGCAGCCAAGTCGATGACTATAGCACAGATACGCAGTATTTT,CASSQVDDYSTDTQYF
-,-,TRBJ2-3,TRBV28,TGTGCCAGCAGTTCCCCTACCCGGGCATCTAGCACAGATACGCAGTATTTT,CASSSPTRASSTDTQYF
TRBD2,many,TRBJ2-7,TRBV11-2,TGTGCCAGCAGCTTAGTAACGCTTGGACTAGCGTATACCTACGAGCAGTACTTC,CASSLVTLGLAYTYEQYF
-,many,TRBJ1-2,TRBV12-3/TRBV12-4,TGTGCCAGCAGTGACCCACTAAGAAAGAGCTATGGCTACACCTTC,CASSDPLRKSYGYTF
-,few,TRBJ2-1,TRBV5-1,TGCGCCAGCAGACGGGGGGGGAGGACAGGGCGATACAATGAGCAGTTCTTC,CASRRGGRTGRYNEQFF
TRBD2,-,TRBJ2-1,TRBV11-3,TGTGCCAGCAGCGTAGCGGGGGGGCGCTACAATGAGCAGTTCTTC,CASSVAGGRYNEQFF
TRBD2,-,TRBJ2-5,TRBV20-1,TGCAGTGCTAGAGATCGCCTAGCGGGACAAGAGACCCAGTACTTC,CSARDRLAGQETQYF
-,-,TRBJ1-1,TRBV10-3,TGTGCCATCAGTGAGAGGACAGAGAACACTGAAGCTTTCTTT,CAISERTENTEAFF
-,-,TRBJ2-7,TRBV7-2,TGTGCCAGCAGCTCCGGTCGGGCGAGCCACGAGCAGTACTTC,CASSSGRASHEQYF
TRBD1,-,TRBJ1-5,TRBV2,TGTGCCAGCAGTGAATCAACAGGGGGCGGACAGCCCCAGCATTTT,CASSESTGGGQPQHF
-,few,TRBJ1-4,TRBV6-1,TGTGCCAGCAGAAGGGGCAAAGCAACTAATGAAAAACTGTTTTTT,CASRRGKATNEKLFF
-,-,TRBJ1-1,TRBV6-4,TGTGCCAGCAGTGATGAAGAGAACACTGAAGCTTTCTTT,CASSDEENTEAFF
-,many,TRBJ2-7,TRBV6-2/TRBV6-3,TGTGCCAGCAGTTACGATGGACAGAGTTACGAGCAGTACTTC,CASSYDGQSYEQYF
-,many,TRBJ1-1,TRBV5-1,TGTGCCAGCAGCTTAGTGCAGGGGAACACTGAAGCTTTCTTT,CASSLVQGNTEAFF
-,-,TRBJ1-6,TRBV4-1,TGCGCCAGCAGCCAAGGGACGTCCGGGGCCAGTTATAATTCACCCCTCCACTTT,CASSQGTSGASYNSPLHF
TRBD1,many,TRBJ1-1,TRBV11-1,TGTGCCAGCAGCTCCAATTGGGACAGATACACTGAAGCTTTCTTT,CASSSNWDRYTEAFF